A selection of T cell receptor beta chains follows, all from one sample in a study of cytomegalovirus exposure and HLA in healthy donors. TCRdb keeps only in-frame clones here, not all; method: immunoSEQ multiplex PCR. In total, the table holds 180,000 or so clones. Sequencing was carried out using PBMCs. The receptors were sampled from a boy younger than 18 in good health and CMV-seronegative. Both conserved end residues are trimmed from each CDR3.

v_gene	CDR3aa
TRBV7-9	ASSLGQGRMGRNEKLF
TRBV7-2	ASSQDRRETQY
TRBV4-1	ASSQATGRVVSPLH
TRBV21-1	ASSKAGRAPRSNTEAF
TRBV4-3	ASRPDGAGGTDTQY
TRBV6-4	ASSVRAGGNTEAF
TRBV5-6	ASSFGLQETQY
TRBV13	ASSSDRGAEAF
TRBV6-1	ASRESTGPPYGYT
TRBV13	ASSPRAPYEQY
TRBV28	ASSLADRTAF
TRBV5-4	ASSLGASGNTIY
TRBV7-9	ASSLVGEGYEQY
TRBV10-1	ASHGTRRGGGQPQH
TRBV18	ASSPLPHSTASSGDQPQH
TRBV27	ASSLTGVRAVPYEQY
TRBV6-1	ASTPGLAASNEQF
TRBV19	ASSPGVGYT
TRBV5-4	ASSLPGFTGELF
TRBV5-1	ASSAGVYNEQF
TRBV11-2	ASSFLTRESSYEQY
TRBV4-1	ASSQVGRTYNSPLH
TRBV5-1	APPGRRGTGSKQPQH
TRBV28	ASSLSGQGSNQPQH
TRBV6-1	ASTGQGAGEKLF
TRBV30	AWSVGTPAF
TRBV5-1	ASSHQTNYGYT
TRBV29-1	SILGGTGPHEQY
TRBV11-1	ASSFGSGGQETQY
TRBV11-2	ASSPWTSGATDTQY
TRBV4-2	ASSLLTGRGTEAF
TRBV30	AWRTGLEQY
TRBV10-2	ASSVASEGSEQY
TRBV27	ASSFLSYDEQF
TRBV11-2	ASSGGRWGRETQY
TRBV5-4	ASSLGTGSGYT
TRBV6-5	ASSRAGGYQETQY
TRBV4-3	ASSQGLAGEQF
TRBV7-3	ASSEPGQRYNEQF
TRBV7-2	ASSLGTGRYGYT
TRBV5-1	ASSPPSGGQETQY
TRBV19	ASSLPDRMGDYGYT
TRBV10-3	AIARQGHSYEQY
TRBV7-6	ASSRDRVLSGANVLT
TRBV5-1	ASGGARGANVLT
TRBV4-2	ASSQVSPSYNEQF
TRBV25-1	ASSEVGGSGYEQY
TRBV7-6	ASSPWTGGGNGEAF
TRBV4-1	ASSHPGGTGELF
TRBV11-1	ASSHPTVLDTEAF
TRBV4-2	ASSQERQRGSDTQY
TRBV14	ASSTLAGPAPF
TRBV7-3	ASSSRADSSYNEQF
TRBV9	ASSEGQGSYEQY
TRBV27	ASSLGQGNQPQH